This T cell receptor beta chain was identified during a study of CD8+CD57+ T cells in acquired aplastic anemia. Germline CDR1 reads LNHDA; CDR2 reads SQIVND (reference sequence). The CDR3 is 14 residues long. The V and J ends lost 9 bases and 2 bases respectively, with 14 bases between them. Flow cytometry had shown expanded CD8+CD57+ cells in the patients chosen for sequencing. TCR beta VDJ and CDR3 were profiled, and genomic DNA was the template. TCRdb passed the reads through MiXCR, listing each CDR3 protein once. The data show about 58,000 distinct CDR3 sequences, with approximately 54% seen just once and roughly 15% held by the top ten. There are a few counts of this clonotype.

Sequences were obtained from sorted CD4+, CD8+, or CD8+CD57+ T cells (not recorded which) from PBMCs. The genes are TRBV19 and TRBJ1-5; D is possibly TRBD1 (5 bases). The clonotype was recovered from a human donor with aplastic anemia. The CDR3 DNA is TGTGCCAGCAGTCTCCGCAGGGGCAATCAGCCCCAGCATTTT. This codes for CASSLRRGNQPQHF. The full variable domain, completed using reference TRBV19 and TRBJ1-5, is DGGITQSPKYLFRKEGQNVTLSCEQNLNHDAMYWYRQDPGQGLRLIYYSQIVNDFQKGDIAEGYSVSREKKESFPLTVTSAQKNPTAFYLCASSLRRGNQPQHFGDGTRLSIL.